The T cell receptor (beta chain) described here comes from a study of TIL therapy for anti-PD-1-resistant metastatic lung cancer. Study context: Tumors carried a median 1.5 non-synonymous mutations per megabase.

Time point meaning: pre-treatment sample, taken before nivolumab and TIL therapy. This was the immunoSEQ v3 assay. The protocol was immunoSEQ multiplex PCR, while the TCRdb copy is restricted to in-frame clones and leaves out a portion. The sample includes roughly 60,000 clones, about 70% of them seen just once. CDR1 and CDR2 from the germline V gene are SGHRS and YFSETQ. The CDR3 is 15 residues long. The ends were cut back, 0 bases at V and 8 bases at J, with 14 bases in the middle. V usage is TRBV5-1 and J usage is TRBJ1-4; tentatively, D is TRBD1 (5 bases). Specimen: blood, collected at baseline. This TCR derives from a person aged 25-85 years with non-small cell lung cancer. This chain's CDR3 is CASSLAGDGGEKLFF. DNA of the CDR3: TGCGCCAGCAGCTTGGCCGGGGACGGAGGGGAAAAACTGTTTTTT.